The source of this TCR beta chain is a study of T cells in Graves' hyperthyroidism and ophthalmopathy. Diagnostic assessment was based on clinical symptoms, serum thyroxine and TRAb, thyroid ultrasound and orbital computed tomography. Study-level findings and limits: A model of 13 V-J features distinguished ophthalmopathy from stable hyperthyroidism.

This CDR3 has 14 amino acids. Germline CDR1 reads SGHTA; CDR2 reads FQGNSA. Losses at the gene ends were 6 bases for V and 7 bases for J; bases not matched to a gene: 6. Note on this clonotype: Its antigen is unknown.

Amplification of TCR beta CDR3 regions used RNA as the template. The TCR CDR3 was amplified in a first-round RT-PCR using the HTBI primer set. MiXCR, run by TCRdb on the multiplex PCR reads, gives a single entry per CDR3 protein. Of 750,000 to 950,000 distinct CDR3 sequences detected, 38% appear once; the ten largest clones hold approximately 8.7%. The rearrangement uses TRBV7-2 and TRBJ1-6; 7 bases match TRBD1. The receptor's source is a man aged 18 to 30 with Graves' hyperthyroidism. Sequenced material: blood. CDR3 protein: CASSTGAKNSPLHF. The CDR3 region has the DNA TGTGCCAGCAGTACAGGGGCTAAGAATTCACCCCTCCACTTT.